The clone carrying this TCR beta chain was seen many times. This specimen comes from a study of blood T cell repertoires in COVID-19. CDR1 MNHNY and CDR2 SVGAGI come from the germline V gene (reference sequence). The CDR3 runs 16 residues. The J segment lost 7 bases and the V segment lost 6 bases, leaving 13 bases of the junction unmatched. Only in-frame clones appear in the TCRdb table, and some are missing; sequencing was by immunoSEQ multiplex PCR. The table lists 73,000 or so clones, about 73% of them singletons, with roughly 23% in the top ten. The chain is built from TRBV6-6 and TRBJ2-2; TRBD2 matches at 8 bases. This receptor was taken from a man aged 55 to 70 with acute or convalescent COVID-19. The sample taken for sequencing was peripheral blood. CDR3 nucleotides: TGTGCCAGCAGAGAAAGCGGGGGACGAATAGGCGGGGAGCTGTTTTTT. Amino acids: CASRESGGRIGGELFF.